The clone carrying this T cell receptor (beta chain) was seen at least ten times. CDR3 size: 14 residues. V lost 6 bases and J 2 bases, leaving 13 bases between the germline ends. The data belong to a study of CD8 T cells in ankylosing spondylitis. TCRdb called the 5' RACE reads again in MiXCR, with one record for every CDR3 protein. Of some 140,000 distinct CDR3 sequences listed, 7% to 9% are singletons. Material for sequencing was synovial fluid, either unsorted or a sorted T cell fraction (not recorded which). The sequence was obtained from a male donor with ankylosing spondylitis. The chain links TRBV12-3 or TRBV12-4 to TRBJ1-1; possible D gene TRBD1, 6 bases. The CDR3 region is CASRQGMSNTEAFF. Here the CDR3 DNA reads TGTGCCAGCAGGCAGGGGATGAGTAACACTGAAGCTTTCTTT.